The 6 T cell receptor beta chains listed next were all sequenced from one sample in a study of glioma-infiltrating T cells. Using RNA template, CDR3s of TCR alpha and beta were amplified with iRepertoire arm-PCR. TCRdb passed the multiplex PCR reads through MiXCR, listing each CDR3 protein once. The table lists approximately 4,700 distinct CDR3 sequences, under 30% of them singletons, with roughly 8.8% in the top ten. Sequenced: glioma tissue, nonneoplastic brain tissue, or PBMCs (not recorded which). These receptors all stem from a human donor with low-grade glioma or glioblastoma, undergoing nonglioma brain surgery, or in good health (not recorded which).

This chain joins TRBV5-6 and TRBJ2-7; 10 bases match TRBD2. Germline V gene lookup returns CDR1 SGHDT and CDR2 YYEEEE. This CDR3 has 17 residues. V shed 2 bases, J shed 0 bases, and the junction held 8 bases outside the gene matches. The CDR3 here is CASSFKWTSGSSYEQYF. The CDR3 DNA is TGTGCCAGCAGCTTTAAATGGACTAGCGGCAGCTCCTACGAGCAGTACTTC.

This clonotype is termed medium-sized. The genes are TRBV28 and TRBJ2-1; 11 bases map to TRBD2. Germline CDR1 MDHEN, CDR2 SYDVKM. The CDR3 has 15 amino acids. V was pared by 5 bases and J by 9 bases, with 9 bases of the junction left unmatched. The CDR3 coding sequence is TGTGCCAGCAGTCCCGGACTAGCGGGTGAGCGTGAGCAGTTCTTC. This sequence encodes CASSPGLAGEREQFF.

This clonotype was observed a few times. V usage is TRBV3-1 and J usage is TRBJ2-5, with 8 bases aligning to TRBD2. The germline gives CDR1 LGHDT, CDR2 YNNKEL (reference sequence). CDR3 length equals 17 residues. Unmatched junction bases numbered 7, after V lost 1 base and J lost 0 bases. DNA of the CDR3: TGTGCCAGCAGCCAAGGGACTAGCCTGACGTACCAAGAGACCCAGTACTTC. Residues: CASSQGTSLTYQETQYF.

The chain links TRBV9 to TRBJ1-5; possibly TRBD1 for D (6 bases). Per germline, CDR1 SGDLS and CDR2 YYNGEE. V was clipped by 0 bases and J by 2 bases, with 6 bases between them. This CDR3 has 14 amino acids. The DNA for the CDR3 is TGTGCCAGCAGCGTAGGACAGGGCAATCAGCCCCAGCATTTT. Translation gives CASSVGQGNQPQHF.

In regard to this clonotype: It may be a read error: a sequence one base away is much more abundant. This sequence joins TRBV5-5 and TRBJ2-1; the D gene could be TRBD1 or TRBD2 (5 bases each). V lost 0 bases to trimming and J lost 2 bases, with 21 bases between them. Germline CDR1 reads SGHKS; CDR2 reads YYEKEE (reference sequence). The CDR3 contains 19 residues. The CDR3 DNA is TGTGCCAGCAGCTTGGTAGGACATGGAATGGTGGGGGCCTACAATGAGCAGTTCTTC. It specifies CASSLVGHGMVGAYNEQFF.

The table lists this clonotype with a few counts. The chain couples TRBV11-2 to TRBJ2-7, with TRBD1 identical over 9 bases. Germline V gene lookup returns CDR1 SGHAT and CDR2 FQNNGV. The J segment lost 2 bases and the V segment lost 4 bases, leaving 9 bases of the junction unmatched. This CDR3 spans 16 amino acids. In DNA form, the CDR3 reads TGTGCCAGCAGCTCCACCAGACAGGGGGTTCCCTACGAGCAGTACGTC. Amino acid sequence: CASSSTRQGVPYEQYV.